This T cell receptor (beta chain) was observed in a study of blood T cell repertoires in COVID-19. Trimming left V 5 bases short and J 9 bases short, with 14 bases between. The CDR3 is 12 residues long. The germline V gene encodes CDR1 MDHEN and CDR2 SYDVKM. Data came from immunoSEQ multiplex PCR; TCRdb stores just in-frame clones and leaves some out. The sample contains 150,000 to 200,000 clones, around four fifths of which appear only once. Specimen: peripheral blood. The TCR comes from a woman aged 25 to 39 with acute or convalescent COVID-19. The V and J genes are TRBV28 and TRBJ2-7; no reliable D call. CDR3 amino acids: CASSTIPSSQYF. The CDR3 region has the DNA TGTGCCAGCAGTACTATCCCATCCTCGCAGTACTTC.